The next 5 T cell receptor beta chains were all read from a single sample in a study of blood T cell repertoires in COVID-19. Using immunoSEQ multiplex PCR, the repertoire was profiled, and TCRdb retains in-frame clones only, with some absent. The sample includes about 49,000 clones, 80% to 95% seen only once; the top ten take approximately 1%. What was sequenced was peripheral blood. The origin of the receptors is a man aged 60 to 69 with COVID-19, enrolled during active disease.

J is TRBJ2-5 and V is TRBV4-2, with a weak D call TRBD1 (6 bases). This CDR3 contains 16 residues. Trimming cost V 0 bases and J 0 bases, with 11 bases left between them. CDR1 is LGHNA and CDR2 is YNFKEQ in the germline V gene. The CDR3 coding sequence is TGTGCCAGCAGCCAAGATCGGACAGATTACCAAGAGACCCAGTACTTC. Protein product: CASSQDRTDYQETQYF.

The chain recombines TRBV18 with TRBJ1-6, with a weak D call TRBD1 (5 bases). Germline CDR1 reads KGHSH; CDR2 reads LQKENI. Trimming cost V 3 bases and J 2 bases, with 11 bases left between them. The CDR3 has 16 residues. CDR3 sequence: CASSPGLPTYNSPLHF. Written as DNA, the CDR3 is TGTGCCAGCTCACCGGGACTCCCTACCTATAATTCACCCCTCCACTTT. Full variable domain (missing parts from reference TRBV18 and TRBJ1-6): NAGVMQNPRHLVRRRGQEARLRCSPMKGHSHVYWYRQLPEEGLKFMVYLQKENIIDESGMPKERFSAEFPKEGPSILRIQQVVRGDSAAYFCASSPGLPTYNSPLHFGNGTRLTVT.

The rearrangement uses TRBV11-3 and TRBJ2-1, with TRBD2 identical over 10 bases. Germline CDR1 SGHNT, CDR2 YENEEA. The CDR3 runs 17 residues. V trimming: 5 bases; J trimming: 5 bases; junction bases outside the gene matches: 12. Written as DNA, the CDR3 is TGTGCCAGCAGCCCAGAGGAGCGGGGGGGAGTTAACAATGAGCAGTTCTTC. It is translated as CASSPEERGGVNNEQFF.

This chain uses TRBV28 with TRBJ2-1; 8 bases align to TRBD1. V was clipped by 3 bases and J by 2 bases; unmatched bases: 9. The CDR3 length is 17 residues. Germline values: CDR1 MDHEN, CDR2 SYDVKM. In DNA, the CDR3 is TGTGCCAGCAGTTTCTCGACGACAGGGGAGACCTACAATGAGCAGTTCTTC. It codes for CASSFSTTGETYNEQFF.

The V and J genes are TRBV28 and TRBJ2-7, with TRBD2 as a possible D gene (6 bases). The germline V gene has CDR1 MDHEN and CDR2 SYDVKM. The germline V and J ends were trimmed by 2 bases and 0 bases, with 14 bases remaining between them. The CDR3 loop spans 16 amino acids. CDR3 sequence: CASSLRPGGSSYEQYF. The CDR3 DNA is TGTGCCAGCAGTTTACGACCTGGGGGGTCCTCCTACGAGCAGTACTTC.